This T cell receptor (beta chain) was sequenced in a study of T cell repertoires and Cas9 in healthy adults. Study-wide background: Characterization of SpCas9-reactive CD4 and CD8 T cells covered multi-effector potency, cytotoxicity and lineage.

The CDR3 covers 14 residues. Germline loops: CDR1 SGHRS, CDR2 YFSETQ. Sequenced by immunoSEQ multiplex PCR; TCRdb stores in-frame clones only, minus some. This sample has around 25,000 clones; about nine tenths occur once, and the top ten carry roughly 0.69%. This clonotype originated in a human donor in good health. The material sequenced was CD4+ effector T cells (CD127+, CD25-, CD137-, CD154-) from PBMCs; culture status not recorded. This chain joins TRBV5-1 and TRBJ2-5; D gene ambiguous. The closer fit of TRBJ2-7 to the DNA end suggests the J call may be wrong. As DNA, the CDR3 is TGCGCCAGCAGCTTAATTGGACCTTCCTACGAGCAGTACTTC. Translating it yields CASSLIGPSYEQYF.